This T cell receptor beta chain was documented in a study of CD8 T cells in Susac syndrome. The V gene lost 4 bases and the J gene lost 2 bases, with 12 bases spanning the gap. Germline CDR1 LNHNV, CDR2 YYDKDF (reference sequence). The CDR3 has 15 residues. Reverse transcription of 0.5 to 1 ug RNA was performed with random hexamers. From the immunoSEQ multiplex PCR reads, TCRdb called clonotypes with MiXCR, one entry per CDR3 protein. Of some 120,000 distinct CDR3 sequences listed, roughly 94% are singletons. This receptor was taken from a human donor with multiple sclerosis. The J gene is TRBJ2-1, the V gene TRBV15, with D uncertain. Specimen: CD4+ T cells from PBMCs. The CDR3 coding sequence is TGTGCCACCAGCATAAAGGGTTTCCCCTACAATGAGCAGTTCTTC. Translating it yields CATSIKGFPYNEQFF.